The entry that follows covers one T cell receptor beta chain sequence. The entry originates in a study of shared T cell receptors in the human thymus. Method: immunoSEQ multiplex PCR; TCRdb's copy keeps in-frame clones and lacks some. Among hundreds of thousands of clones listed, approximately 89% were seen once. V trimming: 2 bases; J trimming: 0 bases; junction bases outside the gene matches: 18. This CDR3 is 20 amino acids long. The same data also went into a second study, on human thymus T cells. That publication notes: Gene usage (both V and J) appeared biased in thymic and blood repertoires.

The sequencing input was thymocytes. The chain recombines TRBV23-1 with TRBJ2-7, with 8 bases lining up with TRBD1. TRBV23-1 is an ORF; its function is uncertain. The sequence was obtained from a boy under two years old with a congenital heart defect. CDR3: CASSQPHRGASWNSSYEQYF. The CDR3 nucleotides read TGCGCCAGCAGTCAACCCCACAGGGGGGCTAGCTGGAATAGCTCCTACGAGCAGTACTTC.